This entry lists 11 T cell receptor beta chains sequenced from one sample in a study of blood T cells in healthy people across ages. The use of a sample-barcoded 5' primer and a J-beta primer mix characterized a second PCR of roughly 7 to 11 cycles. TCRdb fed the 5' RACE reads into MiXCR, producing one record per CDR3 protein. This table holds about 640,000 distinct CDR3 sequences, roughly 50% found once. Sample: blood. The receptors come from a man aged 55 to 70 in good health.

This clonotype was detected only once. J is TRBJ2-5 and V is TRBV5-1; TRBD1 aligns across 8 bases. The J call could be wrong; TRBJ2-7 is a better fit for the DNA end. This CDR3 comprises 12 residues. The germline gives CDR1 SGHRS, CDR2 YFSETQ. This CDR3 reads CASSSDRVEQYF. The CDR3 DNA is TGCGCCAGCAGCTCGGACAGGGTCGAGCAGTACTTC.

The chain couples TRBV5-1 to TRBJ2-1, with D possibly being TRBD1 (6 bases). The V gene lost 0 bases and the J gene lost 8 bases, with 18 bases spanning the gap. Germline-derived CDR1 and CDR2 are SGHRS and YFSETQ. The CDR3 spans 16 residues. The CDR3 nucleotides are TGCGCCAGCAGCTTGGTCGGGGACATAAGTCTCGATGAGCAGTTCTTC. Encoded protein: CASSLVGDISLDEQFF.

The CDR3, as DNA: TGCAGTGCCCCCCGGGGGATTAATTCACCCCTCCACTTT. Translation gives CSAPRGINSPLHF. The chain links TRBV20-1 to TRBJ1-6; TRBD1 is a possible D gene (5 bases). This CDR3 region has 13 residues. CDR1 DFQATT and CDR2 SNEGSKA come from the germline V gene (reference sequence). V lost 6 bases, J lost 6 bases, and 12 bases lay in between.

This clonotype appeared a few times. The chain's CDR3 is CASSLVVASGKNIQYF. The CDR3 DNA reads as TGTGCCAGCAGCTTAGTAGTTGCGTCCGGCAAAAACATTCAGTACTTC. V is TRBV7-2 and J is TRBJ2-4; D not certain. The V gene lost 1 base and the J gene lost 3 bases, with 13 bases spanning the gap. Looked up from germline, CDR1 is SGHTA and CDR2 is FQGNSA. The CDR3 totals 16 residues.

J is TRBJ2-4 and V is TRBV13; the D gene is possibly TRBD1 (5 bases). The CDR3 is made up of 16 amino acids. Germline CDR1 is PRHDT and CDR2 is FYEKMQ (reference sequence). Trimming took off 3 bases at V and 0 bases at J, with 12 bases between the two ends. The CDR3 loop is CASSFTGPIAKNIQYF. The CDR3 nucleotides are TGTGCCAGCAGCTTTACAGGACCCATAGCCAAAAACATTCAGTACTTC.

This clonotype was counted many times. The chain recombines TRBV18 with TRBJ2-5; D uncertain. The CDR3 extends over 14 amino acids. Germline values: CDR1 KGHSH, CDR2 LQKENI. Trimming left V 0 bases short and J 1 base short, with 6 bases between. Written as DNA, the CDR3 is TGTGCCAGCTCACCACCGGCAGCCCAAGAGACCCAGTACTTC. Protein: CASSPPAAQETQYF.

V usage is TRBV5-1 and J usage is TRBJ2-3, with 9 positions matching TRBD2. J gave up 4 bases and V 0 bases, and 6 bases lay outside the gene matches. CDR1 is SGHRS and CDR2 is YFSETQ in the germline V gene. This CDR3 is 16 amino acids long. Written as DNA, the CDR3 is TGCGCCAGCAGCTTGGGAAGCGGGGGGTTTGCAGATACGCAGTATTTT. This codes for CASSLGSGGFADTQYF.

The gene calls are TRBV15 and TRBJ2-1; the D gene is possibly TRBD2 (5 bases). The length of the CDR3 is 14 residues. V shed 0 bases and J shed 5 bases, with 8 bases lying between them. CDR1 and CDR2 (germline): LNHNV, YYDKDF (reference sequence). CDR3 amino acids: CATSRDPGNNEQFF. The CDR3 nucleotides read TGTGCCACCAGCAGAGATCCGGGAAACAATGAGCAGTTCTTC.

The rearrangement joins TRBV6-1 to TRBJ2-2; TRBD1 agrees at 10 bases. CDR1 and CDR2 from the germline V gene are MNHNS and SASEGT. V lost 8 bases to trimming and J lost 1 base; unmatched junction nucleotides: 1. The CDR3 covers 14 residues. The chain's CDR3 is CASRDRGNTGELFF. The CDR3 DNA is TGTGCCAGCCGGGACAGGGGGAACACCGGGGAGCTGTTTTTT.

Notes on this clonotype: An end of the junction differs from the germline gene, which may be a read error. This chain connects TRBV20-1 to TRBJ1-5; a weak D match, TRBD1 (6 bases). CDR1 DFQATT and CDR2 SNEGSKA come from the germline V gene (reference sequence). CDR3 length equals 13 residues. The CDR3 region has the DNA TGCAATGCTAGCACCCAGGGGAATCAGCCCCAGCATTTT. It is translated as CNASTQGNQPQHF.

The genes are TRBV6-6 and TRBJ2-3; no reliable D call. Germline CDR1 and CDR2: MNHNY and SVGAGI (reference sequence). Trimming shortened V by 6 bases and J by 4 bases, and 11 bases separated the two germline ends. The CDR3 runs to 13 residues. CDR3 in DNA: TGTGCCAGCAGGGGCGGATTCGCAGATACGCAGTATTTT. It translates to CASRGGFADTQYF.